This entry lists 7 T cell receptor beta chains sequenced from one sample in a study of blood T cell repertoires in COVID-19. Sequencing used immunoSEQ multiplex PCR; TCRdb keeps in-frame clones, though not all of them. Among approximately 160,000 clones, more than 85% were seen once, and the ten largest hold approximately 0.6%. The sample consisted of peripheral blood. Receptors originate from a man between 60 and 70 years old with COVID-19, enrolled during active disease.

V gene TRBV9 combines with J gene TRBJ1-3; 7 bases match TRBD1. The germline CDR1 and CDR2 sequences are SGDLS and YYNGEE. The length of the CDR3 is 16 residues. V shed 3 bases, J shed 0 bases, and the junction held 6 bases outside the gene matches. The CDR3 nucleotides are TGTGCCAGCAGCGCCGAAGGGGGCCTCTCTGGAAACACCATATATTTT. It codes for CASSAEGGLSGNTIYF.

This clone was recorded a few times. The rearrangement joins TRBV19 to TRBJ1-5, with 9 bases that match TRBD1. The trim removed 5 bases at V and 10 bases at J, leaving 9 bases unmatched. CDR1 LNHDA and CDR2 SQIVND come from the germline V gene (reference sequence). The CDR3 sequence is 14 residues long. This CDR3 is CASSLRQGVFPQHF. Here the CDR3 DNA reads TGTGCCAGTAGTCTCCGACAGGGGGTGTTTCCCCAGCATTTT.

This clone was counted a single time. The CDR3 region is CASSLGAMRGYNSPLHF. The CDR3 nucleotides are TGTGCCAGCAGTTTAGGCGCCATGCGGGGTTATAATTCACCCCTCCACTTT. The chain combines TRBV27 with TRBJ1-6, with unresolved D. The CDR3 extends over 17 amino acids. The V end lost 2 bases, the J end lost 4 bases, and 15 bases lay between the germline ends. Germline CDR1 is MNHEY and CDR2 is SMNVEV (reference sequence).

This clone was detected only once. The CDR3 nucleotides read TGTGCCAGCAGCACCCGACTAGCGGGGGGGTGGGCAGATACGCAGTATTTT. Protein product: CASSTRLAGGWADTQYF. This chain uses TRBV7-2 with TRBJ2-3; 14 bases align to TRBD2. The CDR3 totals 17 residues. Germline values: CDR1 SGHTA, CDR2 FQGNSA. V gave up 5 bases and J gave up 4 bases; unmatched junction bases: 8.

J is TRBJ1-2 and V is TRBV7-3; 8 bases are a match to TRBD1. Germline V gives CDR1 SGHTA, CDR2 FQGTGA. Losses at the gene ends were 2 bases for V and 2 bases for J; bases not matched to a gene: 4. The CDR3 runs 15 residues. The chain's CDR3 is CASSLGDRTNYGYTF. The CDR3 nucleotides read TGTGCCAGCAGCTTAGGGGACAGGACAAACTATGGCTACACCTTC.

The CDR3 DNA is TGTGCCAGCAGGGGGGGGGCATCGACCTATGGCTACACCTTC. It is translated as CASRGGASTYGYTF. The chain has TRBV6-5 and TRBJ1-2; D might be TRBD1 (6 bases). The V gene's germline CDR1 is MNHEY and CDR2 SVGAGI. V shed 6 bases and J shed 4 bases, with 15 bases lying between them. The length of the CDR3 is 14 residues.

The chain combines TRBV10-3 with TRBJ2-7; no clear D. CDR1 is ENHRY, CDR2 SYGVKD, per germline. Trimming took 6 bases from V and 2 from J, leaving 14 bases between them. The CDR3 extends over 14 amino acids. This chain's CDR3 is CAISPSLTAYEQYF. Written as DNA, the CDR3 is TGTGCCATCAGCCCAAGCCTCACAGCCTACGAGCAGTACTTC.